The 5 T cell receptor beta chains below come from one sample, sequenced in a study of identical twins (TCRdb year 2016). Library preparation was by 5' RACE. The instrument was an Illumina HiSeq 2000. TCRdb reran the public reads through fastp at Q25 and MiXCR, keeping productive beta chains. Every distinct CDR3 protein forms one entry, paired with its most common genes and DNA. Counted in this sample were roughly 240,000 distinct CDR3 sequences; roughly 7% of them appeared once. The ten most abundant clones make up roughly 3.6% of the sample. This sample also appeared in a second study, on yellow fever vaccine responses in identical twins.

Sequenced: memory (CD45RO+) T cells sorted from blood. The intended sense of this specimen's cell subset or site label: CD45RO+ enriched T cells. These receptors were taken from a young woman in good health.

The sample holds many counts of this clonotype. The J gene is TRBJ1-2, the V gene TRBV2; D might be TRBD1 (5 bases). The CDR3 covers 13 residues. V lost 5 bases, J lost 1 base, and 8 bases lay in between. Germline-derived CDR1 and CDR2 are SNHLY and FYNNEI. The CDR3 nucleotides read TGTGCCAGCAGTCAGGGAAATAACTATGGCTACACCTTC. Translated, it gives CASSQGNNYGYTF. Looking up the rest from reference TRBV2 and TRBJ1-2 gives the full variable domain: EPEVTQTPSHQVTQMGQEVILRCVPISNHLYFYWYRQILGQKVEFLVSFYNNEISEKSEIFDDQFSVERPDGSNFTLKIRSTKLEDSAMYFCASSQGNNYGYTFGSGTRLTVV.

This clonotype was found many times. This chain's CDR3 is CASSQGTGGNNEQFF. The CDR3 region has the DNA TGTGCCAGCAGCCAAGGGACGGGGGGAAACAATGAGCAGTTCTTC. The chain links TRBV3-1 to TRBJ2-1; TRBD2 aligns across 7 bases. V dropped 1 base and J dropped 5; count of bases not matched to a gene: 5. The V gene's germline CDR1 is LGHDT and CDR2 YNNKEL (reference sequence). The CDR3 totals 15 residues.

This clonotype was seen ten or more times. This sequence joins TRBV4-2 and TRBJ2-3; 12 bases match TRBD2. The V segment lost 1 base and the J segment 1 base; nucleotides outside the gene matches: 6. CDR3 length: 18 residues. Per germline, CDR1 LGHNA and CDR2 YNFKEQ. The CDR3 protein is CASSQVGRTSGGTDTQYF. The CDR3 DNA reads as TGTGCCAGCAGCCAAGTGGGGCGGACTAGCGGGGGCACAGATACGCAGTATTTT.

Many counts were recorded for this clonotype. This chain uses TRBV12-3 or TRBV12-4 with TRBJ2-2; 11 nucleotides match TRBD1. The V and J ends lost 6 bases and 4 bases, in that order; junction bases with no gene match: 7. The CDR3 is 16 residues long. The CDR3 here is CASSRGQGASTGELFF. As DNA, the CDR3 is TGTGCCAGCAGCCGTGGACAGGGGGCGTCCACCGGGGAGCTGTTTTTT.

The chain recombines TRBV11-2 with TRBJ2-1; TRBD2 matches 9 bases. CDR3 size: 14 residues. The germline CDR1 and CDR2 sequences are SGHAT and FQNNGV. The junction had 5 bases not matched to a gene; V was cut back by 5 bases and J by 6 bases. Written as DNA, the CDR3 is TGTGCCAGCAGCGAAGGGCGGGGGGGCAATGAGCAGTTCTTC. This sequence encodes CASSEGRGGNEQFF.